The rows below give T cell receptor beta chains drawn from one sample of a study of follicular helper T cells after annual influenza vaccination. Here immunoSEQ multiplex PCR was the method, and the copy in TCRdb shows in-frame clones only, minus some. The sample has roughly 9,600 clones, approximately 83% seen once; the top ten hold 0.5% to 0.75%. The sample consisted of CXCR5- memory CD4+ T cells sorted from blood, taken 7 days after influenza vaccination. All receptors derive from an adult who received the influenza vaccine. Both conserved end residues are part of each CDR3. The order of the fields is J gene, clone size, D gene, V gene, CDR3 DNA, CDR3 protein. D genes are given only for firm matches. Where a row states a size, it is once, few, many or the class of an expanded clone; other rows omit it.

>TRBJ2-5|.|.|TRBV6-1
TGTGCCAGCAGTGAAGCAGACCGACGAGGGACCCAGTACTTC
CASSEADRRGTQYF
>TRBJ2-2|.|.|TRBV30
TGTGCCTGGAGTGGTTTCGGGACTTCGAACACCGGGGAGCTGTTTTTT
CAWSGFGTSNTGELFF
>TRBJ1-2|.|.|TRBV6-1
TGTGCCAGCACCCGCGCGGGAGGCTACACCTTC
CASTRAGGYTF
>TRBJ2-3|.|TRBD1|TRBV19
TGTGCCAGTAGTATGGGGGACAGGGATACGCAGTATTTT
CASSMGDRDTQYF
>TRBJ1-5|.|.|TRBV21-1
TGTGCCAGCAGCCTAGGGGGGACAGCTAATCAGCCCCAGCATTTT
CASSLGGTANQPQHF
>TRBJ1-1|.|.|TRBV7-9
TGTGCCAGCAGCGGCATCACAGGGAGAGGGACTGAAGCTTTCTTT
CASSGITGRGTEAFF
>TRBJ1-1|.|.|TRBV28
TGTGCCAGCAGGATGGCTGGACTTAAAGCTTTCTTT
CASRMAGLKAFF
>TRBJ2-7|.|.|TRBV7-2
TGTGCCAGCAGCATTCAGGGGAGCTCCTACGAGCAGTACTTC
CASSIQGSSYEQYF
>TRBJ2-5|once|.|TRBV6-5
TGTGCCAGCCGAAAGGGAGGGGGGCAGACCCAGTACTTC
CASRKGGGQTQYF
>TRBJ2-7|once|.|TRBV30
TGTGCCTGGAGTGCGGAATTCCACGAGCAGTACTTC
CAWSAEFHEQYF
>TRBJ2-4|.|TRBD1|TRBV6-1
TGTGCCAGCAGTGAAGTCCTGGGACAGGGTCGGAAAAACATTCAGTACTTC
CASSEVLGQGRKNIQYF
>TRBJ2-3|.|.|TRBV18
TGTGCCAGCACGGGGGAGCGGGCGAGGAGCACAGATACGCAGTATTTT
CASTGERARSTDTQYF
>TRBJ1-5|few|.|TRBV4-1
TGCGCCAGCAGCCAAGATCCCTCCGTGGATCAGCCCCAGCATTTT
CASSQDPSVDQPQHF
>TRBJ1-3|.|TRBD1|TRBV2
TGTGCCAGCAGACAGGGGGCAGGAAACACCATATATTTT
CASRQGAGNTIYF
>TRBJ1-5|.|.|TRBV5-6
TGTGCCAGCAGCTTGCCGGGTCAGGCGCCCCAGCATTTT
CASSLPGQAPQHF